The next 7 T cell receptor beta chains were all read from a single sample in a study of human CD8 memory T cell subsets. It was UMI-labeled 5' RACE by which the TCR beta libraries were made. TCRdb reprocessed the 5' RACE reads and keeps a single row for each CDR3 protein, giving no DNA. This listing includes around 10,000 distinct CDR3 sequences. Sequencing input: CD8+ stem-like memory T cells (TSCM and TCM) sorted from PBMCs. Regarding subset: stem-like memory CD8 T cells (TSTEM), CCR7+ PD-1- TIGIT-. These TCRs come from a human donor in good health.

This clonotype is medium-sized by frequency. The CDR3 protein is CASSHRDNEQFF. The rearrangement uses TRBV4-2 and TRBJ2-1. The CDR3 has 12 residues. Germline CDR1 LGHNA, CDR2 YNFKEQ.

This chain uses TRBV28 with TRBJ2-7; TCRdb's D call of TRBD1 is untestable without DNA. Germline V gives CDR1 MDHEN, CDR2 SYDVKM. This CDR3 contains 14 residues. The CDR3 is CASSAGLGRYEQYF.

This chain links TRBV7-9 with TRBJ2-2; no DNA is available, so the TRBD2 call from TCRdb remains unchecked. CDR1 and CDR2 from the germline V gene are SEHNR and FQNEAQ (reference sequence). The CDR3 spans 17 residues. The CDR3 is CASTTWEVAGETGELFF.

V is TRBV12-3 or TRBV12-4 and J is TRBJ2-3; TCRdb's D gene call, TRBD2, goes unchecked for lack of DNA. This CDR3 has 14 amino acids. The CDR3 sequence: CASSSRGDTDTQYF.

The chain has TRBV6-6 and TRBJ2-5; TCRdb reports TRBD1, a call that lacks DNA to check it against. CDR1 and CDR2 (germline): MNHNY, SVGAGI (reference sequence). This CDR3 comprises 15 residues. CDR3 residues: CASSYGAGGFETQYF.

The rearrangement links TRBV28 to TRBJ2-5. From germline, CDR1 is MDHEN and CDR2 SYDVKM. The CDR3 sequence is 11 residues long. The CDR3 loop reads CASSWEWTQYF. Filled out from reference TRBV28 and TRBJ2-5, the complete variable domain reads DVKVTQSSRYLVKRTGEKVFLECVQDMDHENMFWYRQDPGLGLRLIYFSYDVKMKEKGDIPEGYSVSREKKERFSLILESASTNQTSMYLCASSWEWTQYFGPGTRLLVL.

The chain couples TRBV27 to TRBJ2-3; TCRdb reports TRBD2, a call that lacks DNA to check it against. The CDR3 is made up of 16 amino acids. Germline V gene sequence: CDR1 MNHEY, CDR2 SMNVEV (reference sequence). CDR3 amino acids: CASSSSLAGVTDTQYF.